The sequence of this T cell receptor beta chain was determined in a study of cytomegalovirus exposure and HLA in healthy donors. As for the study in general: The early release's HLA-typed donors yielded tens of millions of unique TCRs.

Researchers ran the PCR with 60 Vbeta and 13 Jbeta primers. Profiled with immunoSEQ multiplex PCR; TCRdb holds only in-frame clones, not every one. The table includes approximately 130,000 clones, around 81% detected once. Trimming left V 2 bases short and J 6 bases short, with 11 bases between. The CDR3 is 14 residues long. Germline V gives CDR1 SGHTA, CDR2 FQGTGA. The V gene is TRBV7-3, the J gene TRBJ1-5, with D tentatively TRBD1 (5 bases). The sequenced material came from PBMCs. This TCR came from a man between 18 and 29 years old in good health and CMV-seronegative. The CDR3 loop is CASSLYGGGQPQHF. CDR3 sequence (DNA): TGTGCCAGCAGCTTATACGGGGGGGGTCAGCCCCAGCATTTT.